This TCR beta chain appears in the sequencing data of a study of blood T cell repertoires in COVID-19. On the study more broadly: T cells, B-cell-depleted T cells, or PBMCs supplied cDNA or gDNA.

Germline loops: CDR1 SGHVS, CDR2 FQNEAQ. The junction had 6 bases not matched to a gene; V was cut back by 4 bases and J by 5 bases. The length of the CDR3 is 15 residues. In the authors' workflow: Scientists estimated how many nucleated cells there were by amplifying reference gene primers. Generated by immunoSEQ multiplex PCR, the TCRdb table keeps only in-frame clones and is missing some. The D gene and trimming were derived from the DNA, and the V and J assignments and clone size from that table. The sample lists 180,000 or so clones, over 70% occurring once. The TCR sequence derives from a woman aged 55-70 years who had recovered from COVID-19. This rearrangement joins TRBV7-8 to TRBJ2-7, with 12 positions matching TRBD1. The sample taken for sequencing was PBMCs or T cells enriched from blood (not recorded which). CDR3 sequence (DNA): TGTGCCAGCAGCTCCGGGACAGGGGGCCTCGACGAGCAGTACTTC. Its translation: CASSSGTGGLDEQYF.